What follows are 22 T cell receptor beta chains derived from one specimen sequenced in a study of neurological immune-mediated disorders (dated by TCRdb to between 2018 and 2021). Library preparation employed 5' RACE. Sequenced on an Illumina HiSeq 2500. In-frame beta chains were kept once TCRdb had trimmed the public reads at Q25 with fastp and called clones with MiXCR. Each CDR3 protein appears once, grouped with its most common genes and DNA. The sample records tens of thousands of distinct CDR3 sequences, about 4.8% of which are singletons. The top ten clonotypes cover around 9.7% of the sample. The sequencing input was CD4+ T cells from blood. These receptors all come from a man in his late teens or twenties in good health.

This clonotype was detected many times. The chain uses TRBV6-5 and TRBJ1-4; weak D call: TRBD1 (6 bases). Germline CDR1 is MNHEY and CDR2 is SVGAGI. Trimming removed 0 bases at V and 4 bases at J, with 12 bases between. The CDR3 has 16 amino acids. The CDR3 coding sequence is TGTGCCAGCAGTTACTCCCCCGGGACAAATAATGAAAAACTGTTTTTT. Translating gives CASSYSPGTNNEKLFF.

This clonotype showed up many times. This chain connects TRBV4-1 to TRBJ2-7; D may be TRBD1 (6 bases). This CDR3 is built from 14 residues. Germline V gene data show CDR1 as MGHRA and CDR2 as YSYEKL. V was trimmed by 5 bases and J by 5 bases, leaving 16 bases between them. This CDR3 reads CASSYNRALDEQYF. The CDR3, as DNA: TGCGCCAGCAGCTACAACAGGGCGCTGGACGAGCAGTACTTC.

This clonotype came up many times. CDR3 region: CATSDSGLAASDTQYF. CDR3 sequence (DNA): TGTGCCACCAGTGATTCCGGACTAGCGGCGTCGGATACGCAGTATTTT. The chain joins TRBV24-1 to TRBJ2-3, with TRBD2 matching 10 bases. V lost 2 bases, J lost 6 bases, and 7 bases stayed unmatched. The CDR3 length is 16 residues. The germline CDR1 and CDR2 sequences are KGHDR and SFDVKD.

This clonotype was observed at least ten times. This rearrangement joins TRBV5-1 to TRBJ1-4; 7 nucleotides line up with TRBD1. V was clipped by 2 bases and J by 5 bases; unmatched bases: 6. The CDR3 covers 15 residues. Germline V gene data show CDR1 as SGHRS and CDR2 as YFSETQ. This CDR3 is CASSLLGQRNEKLFF. The CDR3 nucleotides read TGCGCCAGCAGCTTATTGGGACAGCGGAATGAAAAACTGTTTTTT. Supplemented by reference TRBV5-1 and TRBJ1-4, the full variable domain reads KAGVTQTPRYLIKTRGQQVTLSCSPISGHRSVSWYQQTPGQGLQFLFEYFSETQRNKGNFPGRFSGRQFSNSRSEMNVSTLELGDSALYLCASSLLGQRNEKLFFGSGTQLSVL.

At least ten counts were recorded for this clonotype. The CDR3 loop is CASSPSGLTQFF. The CDR3 DNA sequence: TGTGCCAGCAGCCCTAGCGGACTCACTCAGTTCTTC. This rearrangement joins TRBV7-3 to TRBJ2-1; TRBD2 matches at 7 bases. The CDR3 runs to 12 residues. Per germline, CDR1 SGHTA and CDR2 FQGTGA. The trim removed 5 bases at V and 13 bases at J, leaving 8 bases unmatched.

This clonotype was seen repeatedly, ten times or more. The gene calls are TRBV7-2 and TRBJ1-6; TRBD1 matches at 11 bases. J lost 10 bases, V lost 5 bases, and 7 bases had no gene match. In germline, CDR1 is SGHTA, CDR2 FQGNSA. The CDR3 is 15 residues long. Here the CDR3 reads CASSPGQGVLSPLHF. Written as DNA, the CDR3 is TGTGCCAGCAGCCCGGGACAGGGGGTTCTGTCACCCCTCCACTTT.

This clonotype has ten or more counts. The genes are TRBV5-1 and TRBJ1-1; D remains unclear. Trimming removed 0 bases at V and 4 bases at J, with 10 bases between. CDR3 size: 14 residues. The germline gives CDR1 SGHRS, CDR2 YFSETQ. The CDR3 is CASSLARASTEAFF. CDR3 sequence (DNA): TGCGCCAGCAGCTTGGCCCGGGCGAGCACTGAAGCTTTCTTT.

This clonotype was recorded at least ten times. The genes are TRBV6-1 and TRBJ2-7; D not certain. The length of the CDR3 is 12 residues. CDR1 MNHNS and CDR2 SASEGT come from the germline V gene. V was trimmed by 4 bases and J by 4 bases, leaving 8 bases between them. The DNA for the CDR3 is TGTGCCAGCAGTGCTACACCTTACGAGCAGTACTTC. Amino acid sequence: CASSATPYEQYF.

This clonotype showed up many times. The gene calls are TRBV6-5 and TRBJ1-2; 7 positions match TRBD1. The CDR3 sequence is 14 residues long. The germline V gene has CDR1 MNHEY and CDR2 SVGAGI. J gave up 5 bases and V 4 bases, and 7 bases lay outside the gene matches. The CDR3 loop reads CASSLRQGGYGYTF. In DNA, the CDR3 is TGTGCCAGCAGTTTAAGACAGGGAGGGTATGGCTACACCTTC.

The V call is TRBV29-1, the J call TRBJ2-7, with TRBD1 matching over 7 bases. Germline assignment: CDR1 SQVTM and CDR2 ANQGSEA. The CDR3 is 14 residues long. V lost 6 bases and J lost 7; bases outside the gene matches: 15. The DNA for the CDR3 is TGCAGCGTAGCAAGGGGGCGCGGATCGGAAGAGCAGTACTTC. Translated: CSVARGRGSEEQYF.

The rearrangement uses TRBV19 and TRBJ1-5; 8 nucleotides line up with TRBD1. Germline CDR1 reads LNHDA; CDR2 reads SQIVND (reference sequence). The CDR3 is 14 residues long. V dropped 8 bases and J dropped 6; count of bases not matched to a gene: 9. CDR3 sequence: CASRGQVISQPQHF. In DNA, the CDR3 is TGTGCCAGTCGGGGACAGGTCATAAGTCAGCCCCAGCATTTT.

The CDR3 bases are TGTGCCAGCAGCTTTGGGGGGGGGTCCGTCTCCTCACCCCTCCACTTT. Protein: CASSFGGGSVSSPLHF. V is TRBV7-2 and J is TRBJ1-6; TRBD1 might be the D (5 bases). The CDR3 is made up of 16 amino acids. Germline V gene data show CDR1 as SGHTA and CDR2 as FQGNSA. V was cut by 3 bases and J by 10 bases, with 19 bases left in between.

This chain links TRBV7-2 with TRBJ2-7, with D unclear. Germline-derived CDR1 and CDR2 are SGHTA and FQGNSA. The CDR3 length is 15 residues. The ends were cut back, 4 bases at V and 2 bases at J, with 15 bases in the middle. The CDR3 is CASSYPGSRAYEQYF. The CDR3 bases are TGTGCCAGCAGCTATCCGGGTTCAAGGGCCTACGAGCAGTACTTC.

In this sample, this clonotype turned up many times. V usage is TRBV29-1 and J usage is TRBJ2-5, with D perhaps matching TRBD1 or TRBD2 (7 bases each). The germline V gene encodes CDR1 SQVTM and CDR2 ANQGSEA. Trimming removed 3 bases at V and 4 bases at J, with 15 bases between. The length of the CDR3 is 14 residues. CDR3 residues: CSVESGRGGETQYF. CDR3 DNA sequence: TGCAGCGTTGAGTCTGGCAGGGGGGGAGAGACCCAGTACTTC.

This clonotype has at least ten counts. The rearrangement links TRBV9 to TRBJ2-7; no clear D. V gave up 0 bases and J gave up 0 bases, with 10 bases separating them. CDR3 length: 15 residues. Germline V gene lookup returns CDR1 SGDLS and CDR2 YYNGEE. This chain's CDR3 is CASSVAVGSSYEQYF. The CDR3 DNA reads TGTGCCAGCAGCGTAGCGGTCGGAAGCTCCTACGAGCAGTACTTC.

This clonotype has a count of ten or more. This chain uses TRBV29-1 with TRBJ1-1; D is unresolved. The CDR3 contains 12 residues. Germline V gene data show CDR1 as SQVTM and CDR2 as ANQGSEA. Trimming stripped 7 bases from V and 0 bases from J, with 9 bases between. The CDR3 region is CSARLMNTEAFF. The CDR3 nucleotides read TGCAGCGCGAGACTGATGAACACTGAAGCTTTCTTT. Full variable domain (missing parts from reference TRBV29-1 and TRBJ1-1): SAVISQKPSRDICQRGTSLTIQCQVDSQVTMMFWYRQQPGQSLTLIATANQGSEATYESGFVIDKFPISRPNLTFSTLTVSNMSPEDSSIYLCSARLMNTEAFFGQGTRLTVV.

There are many counts of this clonotype. J is TRBJ2-5 and V is TRBV21-1; TRBD2, as called in the table, went unchecked against the DNA. TRBV21-1 corresponds to a pseudogene. CDR3 size: 14 residues. Here the CDR3 reads CASKPTGTKETQYF. The CDR3 region has the DNA TGTGCCAGCAAACCTACCGGGACTAAAGAGACCCAGTACTTC.

At least ten counts were recorded for this clonotype. The chain is built from TRBV30 and TRBJ1-1; D is perhaps TRBD1 (5 bases). Germline V gives CDR1 GTSNPN, CDR2 SVGIG (reference sequence). This CDR3 is built from 13 residues. CDR3 protein: CASKGLSNTEAFF. For the CDR3, the DNA is TGTGCATCCAAGGGACTCTCGAACACTGAAGCTTTCTTT.

This clonotype has at least ten counts. The rearrangement joins TRBV7-2 to TRBJ2-2; D perhaps matches TRBD2 (6 bases). V lost 7 bases and J lost 0, with 15 bases in between. The CDR3 extends over 16 amino acids. Looked up from germline, CDR1 is SGHTA and CDR2 is FQGNSA. The CDR3 protein is CASNLYGTANTGELFF. In DNA, the CDR3 is TGTGCCAGCAACCTCTACGGGACTGCGAACACCGGGGAGCTGTTTTTT.

This clonotype was detected ten times or more. This chain links TRBV3-1 with TRBJ2-1; 7 positions match TRBD1. V was pared by 8 bases and J by 0 bases, with 4 bases of the junction left unmatched. The CDR3 extends over 14 amino acids. Germline CDR1 reads LGHDT; CDR2 reads YNNKEL (reference sequence). CDR3 bases: TGTGCCAGCGGACAGGCTCCCTCCTACAATGAGCAGTTCTTC. This translates into CASGQAPSYNEQFF.

This clonotype was seen ten or more times. The CDR3 protein is CASSLGSVFQETQYF. The CDR3 nucleotides read TGCGCCAGCAGCTTGGGGTCCGTTTTCCAAGAGACCCAGTACTTC. V is TRBV5-1 and J is TRBJ2-5; D not certain. The germline V gene has CDR1 SGHRS and CDR2 YFSETQ. Trimming took 0 bases from V and 1 from J, leaving 10 bases between them. The CDR3 covers 15 residues.

This clonotype showed up many times. The chain recombines TRBV20-1 with TRBJ1-6; 7 positions match TRBD1. Per germline, CDR1 DFQATT and CDR2 SNEGSKA (reference sequence). Trimming at V came to 5 bases and at J to 0 bases, leaving 7 bases not matched to a gene. The length of the CDR3 is 16 residues. The CDR3 reads CSAPDRPSSYNSPLHF. The CDR3 nucleotides are TGCAGTGCTCCGGACAGGCCAAGCTCCTATAATTCACCCCTCCACTTT.